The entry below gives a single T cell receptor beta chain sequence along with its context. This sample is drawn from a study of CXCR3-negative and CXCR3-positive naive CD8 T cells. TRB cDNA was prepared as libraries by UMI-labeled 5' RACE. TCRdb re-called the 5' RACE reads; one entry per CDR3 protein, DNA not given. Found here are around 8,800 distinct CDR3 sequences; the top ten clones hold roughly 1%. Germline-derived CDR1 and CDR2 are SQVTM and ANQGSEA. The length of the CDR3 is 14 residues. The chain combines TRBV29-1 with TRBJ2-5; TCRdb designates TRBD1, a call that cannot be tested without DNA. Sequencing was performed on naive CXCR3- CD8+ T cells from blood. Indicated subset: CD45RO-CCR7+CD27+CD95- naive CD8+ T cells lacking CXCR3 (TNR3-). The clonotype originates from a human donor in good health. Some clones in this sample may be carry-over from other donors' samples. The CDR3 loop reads CSVVGRGDQETQYF.